This T cell receptor beta chain comes out of a study of blood T cell repertoires in COVID-19. Sequenced by immunoSEQ multiplex PCR; TCRdb stores in-frame clones only, minus some. The sample includes about 180,000 clones, 70% to 90% seen only once; the top ten take approximately 10%. The CDR3 consists of 17 residues. J was trimmed by 0 bases and V by 4 bases; bases with no gene match: 10. CDR1 is MNHNS, CDR2 SASEGT, per germline. The sequenced material came from peripheral blood. V and J are TRBV6-1 and TRBJ2-5; 8 nucleotides agree with TRBD2. This receptor was taken from a human donor with active or convalescent COVID-19. The donor label of this sample is uncertain. Here the CDR3 reads CASSVGAASGYQETQYF. CDR3 DNA sequence: TGTGCCAGCAGTGTCGGGGCGGCTAGCGGGTACCAAGAGACCCAGTACTTC.